This T cell receptor (beta chain) was captured in a study of OX40 agonist ivuxolimab in advanced cancers. This table comes from immunoSEQ multiplex PCR, and its TCRdb copy is limited to in-frame clones, with some not included. This table has approximately 32,000 clones, 84% appearing once. CDR1 and CDR2 from the germline V gene are MGHRA and YSYEKL. V was pared by 1 base and J by 5 bases, with 7 bases of the junction left unmatched. CDR3 size: 15 residues. The material was CD4+ or CD8+ T cells sorted from blood, obtained in a trial of the OX40 agonist ivuxolimab. The chain carries TRBV4-1 and TRBJ1-1; 7 nucleotides match TRBD1. This TCR was recovered from an adult with an advanced solid tumor such as melanoma, head and neck, liver or kidney cancer. The DNA of the CDR3 is TGCGCCAGCAGCCAAGGGTACAGGGGTGATACTGAAGCTTTCTTT. Protein product: CASSQGYRGDTEAFF.